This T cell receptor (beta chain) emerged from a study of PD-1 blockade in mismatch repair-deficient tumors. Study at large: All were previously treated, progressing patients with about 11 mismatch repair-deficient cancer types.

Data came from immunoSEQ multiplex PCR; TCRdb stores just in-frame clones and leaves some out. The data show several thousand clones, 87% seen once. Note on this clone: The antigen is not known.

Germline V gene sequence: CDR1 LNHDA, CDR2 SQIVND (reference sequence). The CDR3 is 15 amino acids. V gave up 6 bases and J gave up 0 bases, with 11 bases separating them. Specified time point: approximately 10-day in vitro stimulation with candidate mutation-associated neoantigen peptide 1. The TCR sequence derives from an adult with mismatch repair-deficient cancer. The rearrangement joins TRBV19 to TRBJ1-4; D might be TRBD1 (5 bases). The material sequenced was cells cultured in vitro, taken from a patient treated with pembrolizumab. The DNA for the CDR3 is TGTGCCAGTAGCTCAGGGTTTGCAACTAATGAAAAACTGTTTTTT. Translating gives CASSSGFATNEKLFF.